This is a list of T cell receptor beta chains from one sample in a study of response to subunit inactivated influenza vaccine. MiXCR, run by TCRdb on the RT-PCR reads, gives a single entry per CDR3 protein. The table has about 540,000 distinct CDR3 sequences, 12% to 15% seen once. Sample: PBMCs from blood, taken 11 to 12 days after vaccination. Receptors were obtained from a man aged 45-60 years who received an inactivated influenza vaccine. The CDR3 runs from the conserved cysteine through the conserved F or W. A D gene is named only where the DNA matches it firmly. Rows may omit the clone size; those that give it use once, few, many or a size class.

v_call: TRBV5-5
clone_size: -
j_call: TRBJ2-3
d_call: -
cdr3_nt: TGTGCCAGCAGCTTGTTCAGGAGCACAGATACGCAGTATTTT
cdr3_aa: CASSLFRSTDTQYF

v_call: TRBV18
clone_size: -
j_call: TRBJ2-7
d_call: TRBD2
cdr3_nt: TGTGCCAGCTCACCACCCGGGACTAGCGCCCGTGAGTACTTC
cdr3_aa: CASSPPGTSAREYF

v_call: TRBV24-1
clone_size: -
j_call: TRBJ2-3
d_call: TRBD2
cdr3_nt: TGTGCCACCAGTGATCCCAGCGGGGATCAGGATACGCAGTATTTT
cdr3_aa: CATSDPSGDQDTQYF

v_call: TRBV7-8
clone_size: -
j_call: TRBJ2-7
d_call: -
cdr3_nt: TGTGCCAGCAGCTTACGTATGAACGAGCAGTACTTC
cdr3_aa: CASSLRMNEQYF

v_call: TRBV7-9
clone_size: few
j_call: TRBJ1-4
d_call: -
cdr3_nt: TGTGCCAGCGGGGCGGGGGATGAAAAACTGTTTTTT
cdr3_aa: CASGAGDEKLFF

v_call: TRBV5-1
clone_size: -
j_call: TRBJ2-3
d_call: -
cdr3_nt: TGCGCCAGCAGTTCCGACAATCCGGGGACAGATACGCAGTATTTT
cdr3_aa: CASSSDNPGTDTQYF

v_call: TRBV28
clone_size: few
j_call: TRBJ2-7
d_call: -
cdr3_nt: TGTGCCAGCAGTTCCCAGGTCTGGGAGCAGTACTTC
cdr3_aa: CASSSQVWEQYF

v_call: TRBV12-3/TRBV12-4
clone_size: -
j_call: TRBJ1-1
d_call: -
cdr3_nt: TGTGCCAGCATGATGGGGGACACTGAAGCTTTCTTT
cdr3_aa: CASMMGDTEAFF

v_call: TRBV12-3/TRBV12-4
clone_size: many
j_call: TRBJ1-5
d_call: -
cdr3_nt: TGTGCCAGCAGTGCCGGGAGGGGAGGAGGGCAGCCCCAGCATTTT
cdr3_aa: CASSAGRGGGQPQHF

v_call: TRBV10-3
clone_size: -
j_call: TRBJ2-1
d_call: TRBD2
cdr3_nt: TGTGCCATCAGTGAGTTTTCTAGCGGCTACAATGAGCAGTTCTTC
cdr3_aa: CAISEFSSGYNEQFF

v_call: TRBV3-1
clone_size: few
j_call: TRBJ2-7
d_call: -
cdr3_nt: TGTGCCAGCAGCCAAGATCCCGGGTTAGGAGAGCAGTACTTC
cdr3_aa: CASSQDPGLGEQYF

v_call: TRBV20-1
clone_size: -
j_call: TRBJ2-1
d_call: TRBD2
cdr3_nt: TGCAGTGCTGCTAATTTGGGACTAGCGTTAGGGGAGTTCTTC
cdr3_aa: CSAANLGLALGEFF

v_call: TRBV30
clone_size: -
j_call: TRBJ1-5
d_call: TRBD1
cdr3_nt: TGTGCCTGGAGTGTAACAGGGGGCAGCCAGCCCCAGCATTTT
cdr3_aa: CAWSVTGGSQPQHF

v_call: TRBV7-3
clone_size: -
j_call: TRBJ1-1
d_call: TRBD1
cdr3_nt: TGTGCCAGCAGCTTAACTAGCGGGACAGCGAACACTGAAGCTTTCTTT
cdr3_aa: CASSLTSGTANTEAFF

v_call: TRBV19
clone_size: few
j_call: TRBJ1-5
d_call: TRBD1
cdr3_nt: TGTGCCAGTAGTGCCCGAGGACAGGGCAATCAGCCCCAGCATTTT
cdr3_aa: CASSARGQGNQPQHF

v_call: TRBV25-1
clone_size: -
j_call: TRBJ1-1
d_call: -
cdr3_nt: TGTGCCAGCAGTGAATATGGGGTAATAGCGGGAACTGAAGCTTTCTTT
cdr3_aa: CASSEYGVIAGTEAFF

v_call: TRBV7-2
clone_size: few
j_call: TRBJ2-7
d_call: TRBD1
cdr3_nt: TGTGCCAGCAGCCTCTGGACAGGGAACTACGAGCAGTACTTC
cdr3_aa: CASSLWTGNYEQYF

v_call: TRBV29-1
clone_size: -
j_call: TRBJ2-1
d_call: -
cdr3_nt: TGCAGCGTTGAGCCGGAGGTGGGGGGCTCCTACAATGAGCAGTTCTTC
cdr3_aa: CSVEPEVGGSYNEQFF

v_call: TRBV9
clone_size: many
j_call: TRBJ2-5
d_call: -
cdr3_nt: TGTGCCAGCAGCCCAAGATCCGGTGTTAGCGGAACGCAAGAGACCCAGTACTTC
cdr3_aa: CASSPRSGVSGTQETQYF

v_call: TRBV15
clone_size: -
j_call: TRBJ2-3
d_call: TRBD1
cdr3_nt: TGTGCCACCAGCGTCTTGGACAGGGGGGGCACAGATACGCAGTATTTT
cdr3_aa: CATSVLDRGGTDTQYF

v_call: TRBV20-1
clone_size: few
j_call: TRBJ1-2
d_call: -
cdr3_nt: TGCAGTGCCCTACTAGAGACTACGGGGGGCTACACCTTC
cdr3_aa: CSALLETTGGYTF

v_call: TRBV12-3/TRBV12-4
clone_size: many
j_call: TRBJ1-1
d_call: -
cdr3_nt: TGTGCCAGCAATGCAGGCGGAGGGGCAGAAGCTTTCTTT
cdr3_aa: CASNAGGGAEAFF

v_call: TRBV4-1
clone_size: many
j_call: TRBJ2-5
d_call: -
cdr3_nt: TGCGCCAGCAGCCAAGAGGGGGGGCTGGAGACCCAGTACTTC
cdr3_aa: CASSQEGGLETQYF

v_call: TRBV12-3/TRBV12-4
clone_size: -
j_call: TRBJ2-1
d_call: TRBD2
cdr3_nt: TGTGCCAGCAGTTTAGGAGCGGGGATATACAATGAGCAGTTCTTC
cdr3_aa: CASSLGAGIYNEQFF

v_call: TRBV12-3/TRBV12-4
clone_size: many
j_call: TRBJ1-5
d_call: -
cdr3_nt: TGTGCCAGCAGCCCCGGCCAGGCTTCCAATCAGCCCCAGCATTTT
cdr3_aa: CASSPGQASNQPQHF

v_call: TRBV5-6
clone_size: few
j_call: TRBJ1-2
d_call: -
cdr3_nt: TGTGCCAGCTCCAACTTCTATGGCTACACCTTC
cdr3_aa: CASSNFYGYTF

v_call: TRBV6-1
clone_size: -
j_call: TRBJ1-1
d_call: -
cdr3_nt: TGTGCCGACCGACCGGGGAGGGGTGACACTGAAGCTTTCTTT
cdr3_aa: CADRPGRGDTEAFF

v_call: TRBV4-3
clone_size: few
j_call: TRBJ2-5
d_call: TRBD2
cdr3_nt: TGCGCCAGCAGCCAAGCCCTCACTAGCGATGGGGAGACCCAGTACTTC
cdr3_aa: CASSQALTSDGETQYF

v_call: TRBV9
clone_size: -
j_call: TRBJ2-7
d_call: -
cdr3_nt: TGTGCCAGCAGCCCGCTGGGCGAGCAGTACTTC
cdr3_aa: CASSPLGEQYF

v_call: TRBV20-1
clone_size: many
j_call: TRBJ1-2
d_call: -
cdr3_nt: TGCAGTCGCCGCGGCCGAAACTATGGCTACACCTTC
cdr3_aa: CSRRGRNYGYTF

v_call: TRBV29-1
clone_size: -
j_call: TRBJ1-3
d_call: -
cdr3_nt: TGCAGCGACTGGGTCAGGGAAGGAAACACCATATATTTT
cdr3_aa: CSDWVREGNTIYF

v_call: TRBV7-2
clone_size: -
j_call: TRBJ1-4
d_call: TRBD1
cdr3_nt: TGTGCCAGCAGCGCTGGGACAGTTGATGAAAAACTGTTTTTT
cdr3_aa: CASSAGTVDEKLFF

v_call: TRBV29-1
clone_size: many
j_call: TRBJ2-3
d_call: TRBD2
cdr3_nt: TGCAGCGTTGAAGACCGCGGGGGGGGTACAGATACGCAGTATTTT
cdr3_aa: CSVEDRGGGTDTQYF

v_call: TRBV6-5
clone_size: many
j_call: TRBJ1-1
d_call: -
cdr3_nt: TGTGCCAGCAGTTATCTGGGGAACACTGAAGCTTTCTTT
cdr3_aa: CASSYLGNTEAFF

v_call: TRBV5-1
clone_size: -
j_call: TRBJ2-5
d_call: -
cdr3_nt: TGCGCCAGCACCCGAGGCGAGGGGATGGAGACCCAGTACTTC
cdr3_aa: CASTRGEGMETQYF